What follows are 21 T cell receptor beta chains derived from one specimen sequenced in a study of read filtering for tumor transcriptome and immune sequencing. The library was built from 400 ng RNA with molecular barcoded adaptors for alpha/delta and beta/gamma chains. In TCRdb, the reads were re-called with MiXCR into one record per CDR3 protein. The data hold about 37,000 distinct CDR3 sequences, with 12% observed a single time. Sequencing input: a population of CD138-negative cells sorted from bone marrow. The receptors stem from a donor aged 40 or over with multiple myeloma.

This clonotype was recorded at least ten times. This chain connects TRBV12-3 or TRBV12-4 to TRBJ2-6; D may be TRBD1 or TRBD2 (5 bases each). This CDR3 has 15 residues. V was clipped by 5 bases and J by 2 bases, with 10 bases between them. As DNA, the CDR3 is TGTGCCAGCAGTCCGGGGCGTGCTGGGGCCAACGTCCTGACTTTC. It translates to CASSPGRAGANVLTF.

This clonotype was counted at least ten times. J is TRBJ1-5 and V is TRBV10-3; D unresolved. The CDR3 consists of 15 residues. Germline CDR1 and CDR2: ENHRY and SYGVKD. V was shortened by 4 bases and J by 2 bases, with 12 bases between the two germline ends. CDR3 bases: TGTGCCATCAGTGGTTCCGACACAGGCAATCAGCCCCAGCATTTT. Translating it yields CAISGSDTGNQPQHF.

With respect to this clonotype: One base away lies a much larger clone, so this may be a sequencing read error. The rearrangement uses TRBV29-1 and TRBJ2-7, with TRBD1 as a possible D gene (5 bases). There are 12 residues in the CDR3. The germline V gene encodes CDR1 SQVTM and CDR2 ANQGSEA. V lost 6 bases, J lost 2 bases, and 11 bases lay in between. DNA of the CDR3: TGCAGCGTCCGGGTCAGGGCCTACGAGCAGTACTTC. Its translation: CSVRVRAYEQYF.

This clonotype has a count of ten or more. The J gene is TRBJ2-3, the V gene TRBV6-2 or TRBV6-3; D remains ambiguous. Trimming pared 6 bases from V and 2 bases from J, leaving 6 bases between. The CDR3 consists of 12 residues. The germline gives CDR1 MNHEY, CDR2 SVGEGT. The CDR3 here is CASRGDTDTQYF. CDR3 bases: TGTGCCAGCAGAGGAGACACAGATACGCAGTATTTT.

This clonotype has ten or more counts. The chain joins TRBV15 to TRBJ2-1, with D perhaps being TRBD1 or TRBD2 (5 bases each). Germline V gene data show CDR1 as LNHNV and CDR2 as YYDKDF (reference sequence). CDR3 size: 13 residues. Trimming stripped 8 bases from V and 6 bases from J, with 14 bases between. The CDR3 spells CATSPRESNEQFF. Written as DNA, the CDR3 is TGTGCCACCTCACCCAGGGAGAGCAATGAGCAGTTCTTC.

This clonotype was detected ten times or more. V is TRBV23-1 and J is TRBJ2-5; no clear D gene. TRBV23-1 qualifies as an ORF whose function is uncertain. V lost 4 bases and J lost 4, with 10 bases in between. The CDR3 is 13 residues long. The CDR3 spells CASSPPAIETQYF. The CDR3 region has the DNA TGCGCCAGCAGTCCCCCCGCGATAGAGACCCAGTACTTC.

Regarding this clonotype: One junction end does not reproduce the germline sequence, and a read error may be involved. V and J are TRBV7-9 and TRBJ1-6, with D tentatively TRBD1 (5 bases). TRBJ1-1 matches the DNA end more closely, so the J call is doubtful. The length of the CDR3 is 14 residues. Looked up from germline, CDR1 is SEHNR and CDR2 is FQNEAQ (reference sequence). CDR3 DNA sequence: TGTGCCAGCAGCCCTTTTCTCGCGGACACTCAAGCTTTCTTT. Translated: CASSPFLADTQAFF.

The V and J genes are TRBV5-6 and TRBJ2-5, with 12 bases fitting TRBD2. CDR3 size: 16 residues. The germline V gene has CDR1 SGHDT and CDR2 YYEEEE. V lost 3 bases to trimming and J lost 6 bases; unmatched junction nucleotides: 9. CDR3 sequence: CASSSPLGLAGQTQYF. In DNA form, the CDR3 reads TGTGCCAGCAGCTCCCCCTTAGGACTAGCGGGGCAGACCCAGTACTTC.

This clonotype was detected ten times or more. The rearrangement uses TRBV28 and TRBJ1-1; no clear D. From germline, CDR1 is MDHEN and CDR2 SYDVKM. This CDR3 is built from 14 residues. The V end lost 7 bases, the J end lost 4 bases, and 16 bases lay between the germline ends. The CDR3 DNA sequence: TGTGCCAGCAACCCCTCTGTGCTGTTCACTGAAGCTTTCTTT. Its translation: CASNPSVLFTEAFF.

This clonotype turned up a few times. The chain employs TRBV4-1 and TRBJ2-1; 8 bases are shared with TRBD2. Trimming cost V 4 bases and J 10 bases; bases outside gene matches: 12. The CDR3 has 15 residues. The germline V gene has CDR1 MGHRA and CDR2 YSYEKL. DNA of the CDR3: TGCGCCAGCAGCCGAGGGCGGGGGGAGCTCAACGAGCAGTTCTTC. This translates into CASSRGRGELNEQFF.

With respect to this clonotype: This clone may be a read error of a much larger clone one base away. CDR3 nucleotides: TGCGCCAACACCAACGAGGGGGCCTACGAGCAGTACTTC. Protein product: CANTNEGAYEQYF. The rearrangement joins TRBV5-1 to TRBJ2-7; weak D call: TRBD1 (6 bases). The CDR3 is made up of 13 amino acids. The V gene lost 9 bases and the J gene lost 2 bases, with 15 bases spanning the gap. Germline CDR1 is SGHRS and CDR2 is YFSETQ.

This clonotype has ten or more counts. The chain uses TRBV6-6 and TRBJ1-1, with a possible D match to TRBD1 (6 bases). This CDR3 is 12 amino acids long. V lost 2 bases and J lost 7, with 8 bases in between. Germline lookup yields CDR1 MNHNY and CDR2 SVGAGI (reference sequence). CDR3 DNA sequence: TGTGCCAGCAGTTACGTACAGGGTGAAGCTTTCTTT. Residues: CASSYVQGEAFF.

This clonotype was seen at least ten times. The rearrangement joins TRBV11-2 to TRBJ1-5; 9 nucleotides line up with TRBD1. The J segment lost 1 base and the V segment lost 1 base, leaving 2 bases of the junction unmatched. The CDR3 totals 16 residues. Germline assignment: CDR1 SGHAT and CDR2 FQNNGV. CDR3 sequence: CASSLGGTGSNQPQHF. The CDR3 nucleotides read TGTGCCAGCAGCTTAGGAGGGACAGGGAGCAATCAGCCCCAGCATTTT.

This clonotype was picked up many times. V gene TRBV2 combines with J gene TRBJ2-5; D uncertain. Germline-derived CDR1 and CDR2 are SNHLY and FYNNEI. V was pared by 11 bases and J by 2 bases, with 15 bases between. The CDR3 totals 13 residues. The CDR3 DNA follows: TGTGCCGGGTCCCCTCTCCTTCAAGAGACCCAGTACTTC. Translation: CAGSPLLQETQYF. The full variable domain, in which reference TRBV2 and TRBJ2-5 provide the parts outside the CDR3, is EPEVTQTPSHQVTQMGQEVILRCVPISNHLYFYWYRQILGQKVEFLVSFYNNEISEKSEIFDDQFSVERPDGSNFTLKIRSTKLEDSAMYFCAGSPLLQETQYFGPGTRLLVL.

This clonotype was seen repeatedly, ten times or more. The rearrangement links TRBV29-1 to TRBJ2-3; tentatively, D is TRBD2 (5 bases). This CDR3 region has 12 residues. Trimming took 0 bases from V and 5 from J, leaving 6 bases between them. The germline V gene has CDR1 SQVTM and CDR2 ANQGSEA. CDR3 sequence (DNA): TGCAGCGTTGAAGAGGCGGGAGATACGCAGTATTTT. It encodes CSVEEAGDTQYF.

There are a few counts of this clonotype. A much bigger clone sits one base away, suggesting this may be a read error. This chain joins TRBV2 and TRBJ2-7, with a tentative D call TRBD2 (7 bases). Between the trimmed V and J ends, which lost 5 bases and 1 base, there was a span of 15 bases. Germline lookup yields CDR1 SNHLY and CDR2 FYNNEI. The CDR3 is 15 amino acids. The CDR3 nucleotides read TGTGCCAGCAGTCTTAGACGGGGGGCTTCCTACGAGCAGTACTTC. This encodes CASSLRRGASYEQYF. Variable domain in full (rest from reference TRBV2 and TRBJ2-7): EPEVTQTPSHQVTQMGQEVILRCVPISNHLYFYWYRQILGQKVEFLVSFYNNEISEKSEIFDDQFSVERPDGSNFTLKIRSTKLEDSAMYFCASSLRRGASYEQYFGPGTRLTVT.

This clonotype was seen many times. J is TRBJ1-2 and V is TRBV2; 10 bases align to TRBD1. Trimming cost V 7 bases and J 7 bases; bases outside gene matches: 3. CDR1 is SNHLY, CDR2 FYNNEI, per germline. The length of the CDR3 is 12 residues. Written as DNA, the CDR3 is TGTGCCAGCATCCGGGACAGGGGTGGCTACACCTTC. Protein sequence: CASIRDRGGYTF.

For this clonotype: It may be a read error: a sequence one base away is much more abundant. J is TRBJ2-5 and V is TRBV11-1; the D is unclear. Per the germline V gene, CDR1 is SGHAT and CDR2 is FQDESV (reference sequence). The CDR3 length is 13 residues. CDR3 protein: CASGFGSQETQYF. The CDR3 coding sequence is TGTGCCAGCGGCTTTGGCAGTCAAGAGACCCAGTACTTC.

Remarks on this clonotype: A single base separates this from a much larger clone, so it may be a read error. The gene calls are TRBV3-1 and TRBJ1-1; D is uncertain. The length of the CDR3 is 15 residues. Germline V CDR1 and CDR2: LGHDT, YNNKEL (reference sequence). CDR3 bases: TGTGCCAGCGGCCATGGCAGTAAAGGAGACACTGAAGCTTTCTTT. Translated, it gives CASGHGSKGDTEAFF.

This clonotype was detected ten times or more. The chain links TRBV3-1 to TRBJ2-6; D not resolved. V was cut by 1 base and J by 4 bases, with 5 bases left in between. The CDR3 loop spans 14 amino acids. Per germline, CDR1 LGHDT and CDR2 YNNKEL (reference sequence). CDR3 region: CASSQVGGANVLTF. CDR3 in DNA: TGTGCCAGCAGCCAAGTGGGAGGGGCCAACGTCCTGACTTTC.

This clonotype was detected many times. The CDR3 loop reads CASSYSPGQGATEQFF. CDR3 DNA: TGTGCCAGCAGTTACTCCCCGGGACAGGGAGCCACTGAGCAGTTCTTC. This chain joins TRBV6-6 and TRBJ2-1; 9 nucleotides align to TRBD1. This CDR3 is built from 16 residues. CDR1 and CDR2 (germline): MNHNY, SVGAGI (reference sequence). J lost 9 bases, V lost 0 bases, and 9 bases had no gene match.